These T cell receptor beta chains were read from a single sample in a study of CD8+ T cells in alopecia areata. Measured with immunoSEQ multiplex PCR; TCRdb has only the in-frame clones, and not every one. The sample carries some 170,000 clones, 50% to 75% recorded once. The sequences come from CD4+ T cells sorted from blood, collected at approximately week 56, from a patient treated with tofacitinib. The source of these receptors is a human donor with alopecia areata. CDR3s include the opening cysteine and the closing phenylalanine or tryptophan. Fields, in order: V gene, CDR3 length, J gene, CDR3 protein.

TRBV30	14	TRBJ2-7	CAWRAGGSAYEQYF
TRBV5-6	16	TRBJ2-2	CASSQVSRGDVGELFF
TRBV5-1	15	TRBJ1-6	CASSLDTGGNSPLHF
TRBV5-6	15	TRBJ2-1	CASSFPTGGKQEQFF
TRBV10-3	12	TRBJ2-3	CAIGTGADTQYF
TRBV4-2	16	TRBJ1-6	CASSQEWRQVRSPLHF
TRBV7-9	13	TRBJ1-2	CASSPGQATGYTF
TRBV6-1	13	TRBJ2-5	CASRGDPRETQYF
TRBV15	15	TRBJ2-2	CATSRDKSTAGELFF
TRBV6-1	13	TRBJ1-1	CASSETGNTEAFF
TRBV29-1	15	TRBJ2-5	CSVERTGGLRETQYF
TRBV30	11	TRBJ1-6	CACQGYSPLHF
TRBV11-2	17	TRBJ2-7	CASSLPEGLAGFYEQYF
TRBV4-1	16	TRBJ1-2	CASSPPVWLDNYGYTF
TRBV30	13	TRBJ2-7	CAWSVWGGYEQYF
TRBV9	15	TRBJ1-5	CASSVGPTPNQPQHF
TRBV11-2	13	TRBJ2-4	CASNPGFTNIQYF
TRBV29-1	12	TRBJ1-1	CSVRDPGSEAFF
TRBV4-2	16	TRBJ2-4	CASSQDLAGMENIQYF
TRBV5-1	14	TRBJ1-1	CASSRDSMNTEAFF
TRBV5-5	13	TRBJ2-7	CASSLAGVYEQYF
TRBV29-1	14	TRBJ2-7	CSVKGGAGGYEQYF
TRBV30	11	TRBJ2-1	CAWSALNEQFF
TRBV6-1	13	TRBJ2-2	CASADTNTGELFF
TRBV11-2	15	TRBJ2-1	CASSLERALYNEQFF
TRBV7-8	14	TRBJ1-1	CASSFGGRAPEAFF
TRBV5-1	13	TRBJ1-1	CASSLVDNTEAFF
TRBV2	13	TRBJ2-3	CASTPQGAYTQYF
TRBV29-1	12	TRBJ1-1	CSVEGAFTEAFF
TRBV4-2	13	TRBJ2-3	CASSLGQLDTQYF
TRBV11-1	14	TRBJ1-6	CATNTGHRNSPLHF
TRBV30	12	TRBJ1-5	CAWSQSLGPQHF
TRBV5-1	18	TRBJ2-3	CASSDRTSGGRGTDTQYF
TRBV5-1	13	TRBJ1-1	CASSFGRGRGAFF
TRBV14	16	TRBJ2-5	CASSPWGRGRAETQYF
TRBV18	12	TRBJ2-3	CASSPQADTQYF
TRBV11-2	15	TRBJ2-7	CASSSRPGSIIQQYF
TRBV4-1	15	TRBJ1-2	CASSQEAGTSFGYTF
TRBV6-5	13	TRBJ2-7	CASRVLGNYEQYF
TRBV30	13	TRBJ1-1	CAWSVRDFTEAFF
TRBV15	14	TRBJ1-1	CATSRDLGNTEAFF
TRBV25-1	13	TRBJ2-7	CASRLAGSYEQYF
TRBV7-9	15	TRBJ2-7	CASSPSSVTDYEQYF
TRBV7-2	15	TRBJ2-5	CASSFGLPGGQTQYF
TRBV18	14	TRBJ1-1	CASSPSSSNTEAFF
TRBV2	10	TRBJ2-7	CASSFYEQYF
TRBV6-5	13	TRBJ2-3	CASQKASTDTQYF
TRBV30	14	TRBJ2-3	CAWSYGSPPDTQYF
TRBV29-1	15	TRBJ2-3	CSVEETGASADTQYF